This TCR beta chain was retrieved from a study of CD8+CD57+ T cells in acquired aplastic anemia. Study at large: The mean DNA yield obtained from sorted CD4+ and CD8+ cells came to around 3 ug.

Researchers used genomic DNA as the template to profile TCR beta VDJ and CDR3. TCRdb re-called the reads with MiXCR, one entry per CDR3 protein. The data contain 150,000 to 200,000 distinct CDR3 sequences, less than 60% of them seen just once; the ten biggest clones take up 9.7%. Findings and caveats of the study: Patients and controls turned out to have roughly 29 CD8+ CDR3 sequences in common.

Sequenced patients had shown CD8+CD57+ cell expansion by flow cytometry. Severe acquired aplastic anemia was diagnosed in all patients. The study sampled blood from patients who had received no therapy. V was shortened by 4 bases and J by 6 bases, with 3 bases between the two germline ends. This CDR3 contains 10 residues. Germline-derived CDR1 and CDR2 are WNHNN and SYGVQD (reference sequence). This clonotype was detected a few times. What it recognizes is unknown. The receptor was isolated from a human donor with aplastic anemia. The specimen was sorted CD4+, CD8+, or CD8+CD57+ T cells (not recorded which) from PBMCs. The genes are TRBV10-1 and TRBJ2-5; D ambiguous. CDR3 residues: CASSGKTQYF. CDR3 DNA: TGCGCCAGCAGTGGAAAGACCCAGTACTTC.